This entry lists 15 T cell receptor beta chains sequenced from one sample in a study of beta chain features in type 1 diabetes. The study reverse transcribed the entire isolated RNA, so it sequenced expressed TCRB transcripts. Produced via immunoSEQ multiplex PCR; TCRdb's table is partial and in-frame only. The repertoire holds 250,000 to 350,000 clones, with around 13% as singletons. Input material: central memory CD4+ T cells from blood. These receptor sequences come from a man between 25 and 39 years old in good health.

With respect to this clone: An end of the junction does not agree with germline; a read error may underlie this. The V gene is TRBV5-4, the J gene TRBJ1-6; 9 positions agree with TRBD1. The CDR3 runs to 15 residues. The germline CDR1 and CDR2 sequences are SGHNT and YYREEE (reference sequence). The CDR3 nucleotides read TGCGCCAGCAGCCATTCCGGGACAGGGAATTCACCCCTCCACTTT. Protein product: CASSHSGTGNSPLHF.

This clone was recorded a few times. The chain joins TRBV28 to TRBJ1-2; the D is unclear. The length of the CDR3 is 13 residues. Germline CDR1 MDHEN, CDR2 SYDVKM. V gave up 5 bases and J gave up 2 bases, with 9 bases separating them. CDR3 region: CASSPTPNYGYTF. The CDR3, as DNA: TGTGCCAGCAGTCCCACTCCCAACTATGGCTACACCTTC.

This clone was detected a few times. At the DNA level, this CDR3 is encoded by other sequences in the same sample as well. The V call is TRBV30, the J call TRBJ1-3; D remains ambiguous. Germline V gene sequence: CDR1 GTSNPN, CDR2 SVGIG (reference sequence). This CDR3 region has 12 residues. The V gene lost 5 bases and the J gene lost 0 bases, with 5 bases spanning the gap. This chain's CDR3 is CAWHRSGNTIYF. CDR3 DNA: TGTGCCTGGCATCGCTCTGGAAACACCATATATTTT.

This chain joins TRBV5-1 and TRBJ1-2; weak D call: TRBD1 (5 bases). The germline CDR1 and CDR2 sequences are SGHRS and YFSETQ. V was clipped by 4 bases and J by 3 bases, with 22 bases between them. The CDR3 length is 17 residues. The chain's CDR3 is CASSKESRDVRYYGYTF. The CDR3 DNA is TGCGCCAGCAGCAAGGAATCCCGGGACGTCCGATACTATGGCTACACCTTC.

The chain links TRBV6-1 to TRBJ2-7, with 9 bases that match TRBD1. Trimming cost V 2 bases and J 0 bases; bases outside gene matches: 11. This CDR3 contains 18 residues. CDR1 and CDR2 (germline): MNHNS, SASEGT. The DNA for the CDR3 is TGTGCCAGCAGTGAAAATATACCTTGGACAGGGGACTCCTACGAGCAGTACTTC. Translated, it gives CASSENIPWTGDSYEQYF.

This clone turned up a few times. Other nucleotide sequences in the sample specify the same CDR3. This sequence joins TRBV4-3 and TRBJ2-3; no clear D. The CDR3 is 15 residues long. The germline CDR1 and CDR2 sequences are LGHNA and YSLEER. V was shortened by 0 bases and J by 1 base, with 8 bases between the two germline ends. CDR3 nucleotide sequence: TGCGCCAGCAGCCAAGATGCGACTCGCACAGATACGCAGTATTTT. It yields the protein CASSQDATRTDTQYF.

Points on this clone: Other DNA sequences from this sample encode an identical CDR3 as well. The V call is TRBV7-2, the J call TRBJ1-5; the D is unclear. V was cut by 5 bases and J by 2 bases, with 7 bases left in between. CDR3 length: 13 residues. Germline loops: CDR1 SGHTA, CDR2 FQGNSA. The CDR3 sequence: CASSTRGNQPQHF. As DNA, the CDR3 is TGTGCCAGCAGCACGAGAGGCAATCAGCCCCAGCATTTT.

The chain employs TRBV7-2 and TRBJ2-1; D gene uncertain. V lost 2 bases and J 4 bases, leaving 12 bases between the germline ends. This CDR3 is 15 amino acids long. Germline assignment: CDR1 SGHTA and CDR2 FQGNSA. The CDR3 nucleotides read TGTGCCAGCAGCTTAAACAGCGTGGGATACAATGAGCAGTTCTTC. Protein sequence: CASSLNSVGYNEQFF.

The chain links TRBV7-2 to TRBJ2-2, with TRBD2 identical over 7 bases. V lost 2 bases, J lost 2 bases, and 5 bases stayed unmatched. Looked up from germline, CDR1 is SGHTA and CDR2 is FQGNSA. There are 16 residues in the CDR3. Here the CDR3 reads CASSLYSGVNTGELFF. The CDR3 DNA reads as TGTGCCAGCAGCTTATACAGCGGGGTAAACACCGGGGAGCTGTTTTTT. Based on the CDR3 plus reference TRBV7-2 and TRBJ2-2, the full variable domain is GAGVSQSPSNKVTEKGKDVELRCDPISGHTALYWYRQSLGQGLEFLIYFQGNSAPDKSGLPSDRFSAERTGGSVSTLTIQRTQQEDSAVYLCASSLYSGVNTGELFFGEGSRLTVL.

This chain uses TRBV18 with TRBJ2-3; unclear D gene. The CDR3 covers 16 residues. The V end was cut by 0 bases, the J end by 2 bases, with 12 bases between. From germline, CDR1 is KGHSH and CDR2 LQKENI. The CDR3 sequence: CASSPPAGLVTDTQYF. The CDR3 region has the DNA TGTGCCAGCTCACCACCAGCAGGCTTGGTCACAGATACGCAGTATTTT.

The V and J genes are TRBV2 and TRBJ2-5, with 9 bases lining up with TRBD2. Germline-derived CDR1 and CDR2 are SNHLY and FYNNEI. The CDR3 consists of 17 residues. V trimming: 2 bases; J trimming: 4 bases; junction bases outside the gene matches: 11. The CDR3 protein is CASSETLAGLNAETQYF. DNA for the CDR3: TGTGCCAGCAGTGAAACCCTAGCGGGGCTGAATGCAGAGACCCAGTACTTC.

CDR3 sequence: CAWSPQGVTNEKLFF. The CDR3 DNA reads TGTGCCTGGAGTCCTCAGGGGGTAACTAATGAAAAACTGTTTTTT. The chain joins TRBV30 to TRBJ1-4; 7 nucleotides line up with TRBD1. The CDR3 has 15 residues. Germline loops: CDR1 GTSNPN, CDR2 SVGIG (reference sequence). J gave up 1 base and V 2 bases, and 4 bases lay outside the gene matches.

The V gene is TRBV2, the J gene TRBJ1-2; D uncertain. V was shortened by 10 bases and J by 0 bases, with 12 bases between the two germline ends. Germline V gene sequence: CDR1 SNHLY, CDR2 FYNNEI. CDR3 length: 13 amino acids. The CDR3 protein is CATQPATNYGYTF. CDR3 nucleotide sequence: TGTGCCACCCAACCCGCAACTAACTATGGCTACACCTTC.

This sequence joins TRBV6-1 and TRBJ2-7; D unresolved. With 8 bases removed from V and 3 bases from J, the gap between germline ends came to 14 bases. This CDR3 region has 13 residues. Germline V CDR1 and CDR2: MNHNS, SASEGT. CDR3 protein: CASLKDTHYEQYF. Here the CDR3 DNA reads TGTGCCAGCCTAAAAGACACCCACTACGAGCAGTACTTC.

The rearrangement joins TRBV11-2 to TRBJ2-5; D tentatively reads TRBD1 or TRBD2 (5 bases each). Trimming took off 1 base at V and 5 bases at J, with 11 bases between the two ends. Germline CDR1 SGHAT, CDR2 FQNNGV. The CDR3 extends over 14 amino acids. The CDR3 region is CASSLGGGRETQYF. DNA for the CDR3: TGTGCCAGCAGCTTAGGTGGGGGTAGGGAGACCCAGTACTTC.